One and the same sample provided the 3 T cell receptor beta chains below, sequenced in a study of long-term antiretroviral therapy in people with HIV. Researchers ran immunoSEQ v3.0 at survey level. Sequenced by immunoSEQ multiplex PCR; TCRdb stores in-frame clones only, minus some. The sample includes 15,000 or so clones, about 78% of them seen just once. Sequencing used unsorted PBMCs, obtained around 3.2 years after starting antiretroviral therapy. The source of these receptors is a middle-aged woman with HIV.

The chain recombines TRBV5-1 with TRBJ2-5; D is unresolved. Trimming took 0 bases from V and 1 from J, leaving 7 bases between them. This CDR3 region has 14 residues. Germline CDR1 is SGHRS and CDR2 is YFSETQ. CDR3 region: CASSLETLQETQYF. The CDR3 DNA sequence: TGCGCCAGCAGCTTGGAGACCCTCCAAGAGACCCAGTACTTC. Together with reference TRBV5-1 and TRBJ2-5, the CDR3 gives the full variable domain: KAGVTQTPRYLIKTRGQQVTLSCSPISGHRSVSWYQQTPGQGLQFLFEYFSETQRNKGNFPGRFSGRQFSNSRSEMNVSTLELGDSALYLCASSLETLQETQYFGPGTRLLVL.

V is TRBV5-5 and J is TRBJ1-5; 7 bases line up with TRBD1. CDR1 is SGHKS, CDR2 YYEKEE, per germline (reference sequence). V gave up 2 bases and J gave up 6 bases; unmatched junction bases: 2. The CDR3 contains 13 residues. CDR3 coding DNA: TGTGCCAGCAGCTTTCAGGGGGGTCAGCCCCAGCATTTT. It codes for CASSFQGGQPQHF.

The chain uses TRBV5-1 and TRBJ1-2; D gene unclear. The CDR3 is 14 residues long. Germline CDR1 is SGHRS and CDR2 is YFSETQ. V lost 0 bases and J 4 bases, leaving 10 bases between the germline ends. CDR3 in amino acids: CASSLAGKGYGYTF. DNA for the CDR3: TGCGCCAGCAGCTTGGCCGGGAAGGGCTATGGCTACACCTTC.